One sample yielded the 21 T cell receptor beta chains listed below, sequenced in a study of T cell responses to AZD1222 COVID-19 vaccine. The protocol was immunoSEQ multiplex PCR, while the TCRdb copy is restricted to in-frame clones and leaves out a portion. The profile shows 60,000 or so clones, more than 65% of them singletons. Source: peripheral blood, taken on day 0 of AZD1222 vaccination. These receptors were taken from an adult in good health.

V usage is TRBV19 and J usage is TRBJ1-4; D remains ambiguous. Germline assignment: CDR1 LNHDA and CDR2 SQIVND (reference sequence). This CDR3 is 13 amino acids long. The V and J ends lost 5 bases and 4 bases respectively, with 8 bases between them. The CDR3: CASSSGDNEKLFF. The CDR3 DNA follows: TGTGCCAGTAGTTCCGGGGATAATGAAAAACTGTTTTTT. Together with reference TRBV19 and TRBJ1-4, the CDR3 gives the full variable domain: DGGITQSPKYLFRKEGQNVTLSCEQNLNHDAMYWYRQDPGQGLRLIYYSQIVNDFQKGDIAEGYSVSREKKESFPLTVTSAQKNPTAFYLCASSSGDNEKLFFGSGTQLSVL.

The sample holds a few counts of this clone. The chain joins TRBV19 to TRBJ1-2; D is ambiguous. The CDR3 covers 15 residues. Trimming took 3 bases from V and 2 from J, leaving 13 bases between them. From germline, CDR1 is LNHDA and CDR2 SQIVND (reference sequence). CDR3 protein: CASSIVADSNYGYTF. The CDR3 DNA follows: TGTGCCAGTAGTATTGTGGCAGATTCCAACTATGGCTACACCTTC.

The V call is TRBV11-3, the J call TRBJ1-1; 8 bases align to TRBD1. The germline gives CDR1 SGHNT, CDR2 YENEEA. The CDR3 consists of 14 residues. Trimming cost V 5 bases and J 5 bases; bases outside gene matches: 7. CDR3 sequence (DNA): TGTGCCAGCAGCCCGCACCAGGGGGCGACTGAAGCTTTCTTT. Translation gives CASSPHQGATEAFF.

The V and J genes are TRBV23-1 and TRBJ2-7; D assignment may be TRBD1 or TRBD2 (5 bases each). TRBV23-1 is annotated as an ORF whose role is uncertain. This CDR3 is built from 17 residues. Trimming left V 4 bases short and J 3 bases short, with 22 bases between. DNA of the CDR3: TGCGCCAGCAGTCGGGACCGATCCGCTCCGAACTTCTACGAGCAGTACGTC. Its protein is CASSRDRSAPNFYEQYV.

The genes are TRBV7-2 and TRBJ2-3; D uncertain. The CDR3 totals 14 residues. Between the trimmed V and J ends, which lost 3 bases and 4 bases, there was a span of 11 bases. CDR1 is SGHTA, CDR2 FQGNSA, per germline. The CDR3 spells CASSFWPGPDTQYF. The CDR3 nucleotides are TGTGCCAGCAGCTTTTGGCCGGGCCCAGATACGCAGTATTTT.

The chain links TRBV2 to TRBJ2-5; 15 bases agree with TRBD2. V gave up 5 bases and J gave up 5 bases; unmatched junction bases: 6. From germline, CDR1 is SNHLY and CDR2 FYNNEI. This CDR3 contains 16 residues. As DNA, the CDR3 is TGTGCCAGCAGTACAACCGGACTAGCGGGAGGGGAGACCCAGTACTTC. Residues: CASSTTGLAGGETQYF.

The chain combines TRBV12-3 or TRBV12-4 with TRBJ1-2; D is ambiguous. V was cut by 6 bases and J by 8 bases, with 16 bases left in between. The CDR3 length is 13 residues. The CDR3 sequence is CASSAPSRGGYTF. The CDR3 DNA is TGTGCCAGCAGCGCACCTAGTCGTGGCGGCTACACCTTC.

The DNA of the CDR3 is TGTGCCAGCAGTCCCAGGTGGGGCCAGCACAATGAGCAGTTCTTC. The encoded protein is CASSPRWGQHNEQFF. This rearrangement joins TRBV25-1 to TRBJ2-1, with D maybe TRBD1 (5 bases). This CDR3 has 15 amino acids. Germline loops: CDR1 MGHDK, CDR2 SYGVNS. V lost 5 bases to trimming and J lost 5 bases, with 16 bases between them.

This clone was picked up one time. The J gene is TRBJ1-2, the V gene TRBV7-9; D is ambiguous. Germline CDR1 SEHNR, CDR2 FQNEAQ (reference sequence). CDR3 length equals 13 residues. V lost 0 bases, J lost 5 bases, and 7 bases lay in between. The CDR3, as DNA: TGTGCCAGCAGCTTAGCCGGACGGTATGGCTACACCTTC. This encodes CASSLAGRYGYTF. The full variable domain, in which reference TRBV7-9 and TRBJ1-2 provide the parts outside the CDR3, is DTGVSQNPRHKITKRGQNVTFRCDPISEHNRLYWYRQTLGQGPEFLTYFQNEAQLEKSRLLSDRFSAERPKGSFSTLEIQRTEQGDSAMYLCASSLAGRYGYTFGSGTRLTVV.

The chain combines TRBV6-2 or TRBV6-3 with TRBJ2-7; 7 bases agree with TRBD2. Germline V CDR1 and CDR2: MNHEY, SVGEGT. The junction had 3 bases not matched to a gene; V was cut back by 5 bases and J by 8 bases. The CDR3 loop spans 11 amino acids. CDR3 nucleotide sequence: TGTGCCAGCAGTCGGGGGGTGAAGCAGTACGTC. Its protein is CASSRGVKQYV.

The chain joins TRBV18 to TRBJ1-4, with 8 bases aligning to TRBD1. The length of the CDR3 is 14 residues. CDR1 is KGHSH, CDR2 LQKENI, per germline. The V gene end was trimmed by 3 bases and the J gene end by 3 bases; junction bases not matched to a gene: 0. Written as DNA, the CDR3 is TGTGCCAGCTCACCGACAGGGGCTAATGAAAAACTGTTTTTT. It codes for CASSPTGANEKLFF.

This sequence joins TRBV12-3 or TRBV12-4 and TRBJ2-1; D is perhaps TRBD2 (5 bases). This CDR3 is built from 12 residues. V shed 5 bases and J shed 14 bases, with 16 bases lying between them. The CDR3 spells CASSIDSVEEFF. DNA for the CDR3: TGTGCCAGCAGTATCGATAGCGTAGAGGAGTTCTTC.

The chain carries TRBV18 and TRBJ2-2, with a weak D call TRBD2 (6 bases). The CDR3 totals 16 residues. Per the germline V gene, CDR1 is KGHSH and CDR2 is LQKENI. Trimming took off 0 bases at V and 2 bases at J, with 10 bases between the two ends. The CDR3 loop reads CASSPPSGPNTGELFF. DNA for the CDR3: TGTGCCAGCTCACCACCTAGCGGACCAAACACCGGGGAGCTGTTTTTT.

In nucleotides, the CDR3 is TGCGCCAGCAGCCATCGCGCGGGAGTGTACGAGCAGTACTTC. This gives the protein CASSHRAGVYEQYF. This chain connects TRBV4-3 to TRBJ2-7; the match to TRBD2 covers 7 bases. CDR3 length equals 14 residues. Germline assignment: CDR1 LGHNA and CDR2 YSLEER. With V trimmed by 3 bases and J by 4 bases, 6 bases remained unmatched.

The V call is TRBV19, the J call TRBJ1-1, with D perhaps TRBD1 (5 bases). Per the germline V gene, CDR1 is LNHDA and CDR2 is SQIVND (reference sequence). V dropped 6 bases and J dropped 3 bases, with 14 bases sitting between them. CDR3 length: 14 amino acids. This chain's CDR3 is CASRDGADYTEAFF. The CDR3 region has the DNA TGTGCCAGTAGGGACGGGGCTGATTACACTGAAGCTTTCTTT.

The rearrangement joins TRBV9 to TRBJ2-2, with D tentatively TRBD1 (7 bases). The V gene lost 4 bases and the J gene lost 0 bases, with 13 bases spanning the gap. CDR1 SGDLS and CDR2 YYNGEE come from the germline V gene. CDR3 length: 16 residues. The CDR3 is CASSPQGGPNTGELFF. The DNA of the CDR3 is TGTGCCAGCAGCCCCCAGGGGGGCCCGAACACCGGGGAGCTGTTTTTT.

The CDR3 here is CASSQALGQGRETQYF. For the CDR3, the DNA is TGCGCCAGCAGCCAGGCTCTGGGACAGGGAAGAGAGACCCAGTACTTC. The chain joins TRBV4-1 to TRBJ2-5; TRBD1 aligns across 9 bases. V shed 3 bases and J 4 bases; nucleotides not matched to a gene: 9. In germline, CDR1 is MGHRA, CDR2 YSYEKL. There are 16 residues in the CDR3.

This clone was seen only once. The CDR3 spells CASSYWAGRNEKLFF. Here the CDR3 DNA reads TGTGCCAGCAGTTACTGGGCAGGGAGGAATGAAAAACTGTTTTTT. The genes are TRBV6-5 and TRBJ1-4; weak D call: TRBD1 (5 bases). Germline V gene sequence: CDR1 MNHEY, CDR2 SVGAGI. The V end was cut by 1 base, the J end by 5 bases, with 11 bases between. This CDR3 spans 15 amino acids.

This clone was recorded only once. The chain has TRBV3-1 (or the pseudogene TRBV3-2) and TRBJ2-3; D gene unclear. Deletions cut 4 bases from V and 7 bases from J, with 24 bases between. Germline CDR1 is LGHDT and CDR2 is YNNKEL (reference sequence). CDR3 length: 17 residues. CDR3 bases: TGTGCCAGCAGCCCCGGCAATACAATCCTTCTCATGAATACGCAGTATTTT. Protein sequence: CASSPGNTILLMNTQYF.

The chain joins TRBV19 to TRBJ1-1; possibly TRBD1 for D (5 bases). V was pared by 3 bases and J by 4 bases, with 12 bases between. This CDR3 has 14 residues. Germline values: CDR1 LNHDA, CDR2 SQIVND (reference sequence). The CDR3 DNA is TGTGCCAGTAGTATTACCCGGGGGGGCACTGAAGCTTTCTTT. Encoded protein: CASSITRGGTEAFF.

The chain recombines TRBV12-5 with TRBJ2-7; D is undetermined. The CDR3 is 11 residues long. V was pared by 3 bases and J by 5 bases, with 5 bases between. Germline CDR1 and CDR2: LGHNT and FRNRAP. The CDR3 nucleotides are TGTGCTAGTGGTTTAGGACACGAGCAGTACGTC. Residues: CASGLGHEQYV.